Below are 7 T cell receptor beta chains sequenced from a single sample in a study of T cell responses to AZD1222 COVID-19 vaccine. Clones were read by immunoSEQ multiplex PCR, and TCRdb kept only the in-frame ones, dropping some. The sample has around 120,000 clones; roughly 87% are singletons. The sample consisted of peripheral blood, taken on day 0 of AZD1222 vaccination. These receptors came from an adult in good health.

This clone is a singleton in its sample. The chain is built from TRBV28 and TRBJ1-1; no clear D gene. Germline CDR1 MDHEN, CDR2 SYDVKM. The V and J ends lost 4 bases and 3 bases respectively, with 12 bases between them. The CDR3 covers 14 residues. The CDR3 region is CASSWSVADTEAFF. The CDR3 DNA follows: TGTGCCAGCAGTTGGTCGGTGGCGGACACTGAAGCTTTCTTT.

Only one count was recorded for this clone. This chain uses TRBV9 with TRBJ2-1; 8 positions match TRBD2. Trimming cost V 3 bases and J 10 bases; bases outside gene matches: 9. The CDR3 has 14 residues. Per germline, CDR1 SGDLS and CDR2 YYNGEE. For the CDR3, the DNA is TGTGCCAGCAGCGCCGAAGGACTAGCTGACGAGCAGTTCTTC. Translation gives CASSAEGLADEQFF.

The chain carries TRBV28 and TRBJ1-2; tentative D call: TRBD1 (5 bases). Looked up from germline, CDR1 is MDHEN and CDR2 is SYDVKM. CDR3 size: 13 residues. The V gene lost 5 bases and the J gene lost 1 base, with 8 bases spanning the gap. CDR3 coding DNA: TGTGCCAGCAGTGGACACGTTAACTATGGCTACACCTTC. Its protein is CASSGHVNYGYTF.

The chain employs TRBV4-2 and TRBJ2-7; D is possibly TRBD1 or TRBD2 (6 bases each). CDR1 LGHNA and CDR2 YNFKEQ come from the germline V gene. There are 15 residues in the CDR3. V was clipped by 0 bases and J by 0 bases, with 9 bases between them. The CDR3 protein is CASSQDEGGSYEQYF. The CDR3 nucleotides read TGTGCCAGCAGCCAAGATGAGGGGGGCTCCTACGAGCAGTACTTC.

This clone was observed once. The V and J genes are TRBV19 and TRBJ2-1, with 7 bases matching TRBD2. The CDR3 consists of 14 residues. The J segment lost 7 bases and the V segment lost 1 base, leaving 4 bases of the junction unmatched. The germline V gene has CDR1 LNHDA and CDR2 SQIVND (reference sequence). This chain's CDR3 is CASSIAGGTNEQFF. As DNA, the CDR3 is TGTGCCAGTAGTATAGCGGGAGGAACTAATGAGCAGTTCTTC.

V and J are TRBV30 and TRBJ2-5; maybe TRBD2 (6 bases). Trimming cost V 8 bases and J 2 bases, with 15 bases left between them. This CDR3 is 13 amino acids long. Germline V lookup: CDR1 GTSNPN, CDR2 SVGIG (reference sequence). The CDR3 region is CAGASGLQETQYF. The CDR3, as DNA: TGTGCCGGAGCATCTGGACTACAAGAGACCCAGTACTTC.

The chain links TRBV1 to TRBJ1-5; TRBD1 is the table's D call, not checked against the DNA. TRBV1 is deemed a pseudogene. This CDR3 has 18 amino acids. For the CDR3, the DNA is TGCACCAGCAGCCAAAGTATCCCGGAGACAGGGGATCTGCAGCCCCAGCATTTT. Protein: CTSSQSIPETGDLQPQHF.